Sequencing of this TCR beta chain was carried out in a study of OX40 agonist ivuxolimab in advanced cancers. Produced via immunoSEQ multiplex PCR; TCRdb's table is partial and in-frame only. The sample yields roughly 48,000 clones, 70% to 90% seen once. Trimming shortened V by 5 bases and J by 4 bases, and 14 bases separated the two germline ends. The germline V gene encodes CDR1 SGHAT and CDR2 FQNNGV. This CDR3 region has 14 residues. The specimen was CD4+ or CD8+ T cells sorted from blood, collected in a trial of the OX40 agonist ivuxolimab. The source of this sequence is an adult with an advanced solid tumor such as melanoma, head and neck, liver or kidney cancer. J is TRBJ1-1 and V is TRBV11-2, with a tentative D call TRBD1 (5 bases). The CDR3 bases are TGTGCCAGCAGCCCAAATGGGCAGGGCACTGAAGCTTTCTTT. This gives the protein CASSPNGQGTEAFF.